Each of the 3 T cell receptor beta chains below was sequenced from the same sample in a study of human T cells and chemical hapten exposure. Time point here: patch test 3, about 24 weeks after DPC sensitization. Regarding treatment: therapeutic diphenylcyclopropenone sensitization with weekly scalp DPC. TCRdb redid the calling of the RACE reads with MiXCR, one entry per CDR3 protein. Found here are about 160,000 distinct CDR3 sequences, 25% to 35% of them singletons; the top ten hold 2.1%. The input for sequencing was whole blood, taken in connection with sensitization to the hapten diphenylcyclopropenone (DPC). The receptors originated from a woman younger than 35 with alopecia areata. Some clones in this sample may be carry-over from other donors' samples.

V and J are TRBV29-1 and TRBJ2-3; 9 nucleotides agree with TRBD1. This CDR3 is built from 13 residues. The junction had 1 base not matched to a gene; V was cut back by 5 bases and J by 1 base. Germline CDR1 reads SQVTM; CDR2 reads ANQGSEA. The CDR3 spells CSVRTGGTDTQYF. CDR3 DNA sequence: TGCAGCGTTCGGACAGGGGGCACAGATACGCAGTATTTT.

The chain has TRBV4-3 and TRBJ1-2; D ambiguous. Trimming stripped 0 bases from V and 8 bases from J, with 13 bases between. The CDR3 is 14 amino acids. The germline V gene has CDR1 LGHNA and CDR2 YSLEER. The CDR3 protein is CASSQDPAIGGYTF. In nucleotides, the CDR3 is TGCGCCAGCAGCCAAGATCCGGCGATAGGGGGCTACACCTTC.

This clonotype was picked up a small number of times. V is TRBV2 and J is TRBJ2-3, with D hard to call. The CDR3 runs 11 residues. Germline CDR1 SNHLY, CDR2 FYNNEI. Trimming left V 5 bases short and J 5 bases short, with 5 bases between. CDR3 residues: CASSREDTQYF. In DNA form, the CDR3 reads TGTGCCAGCAGTAGGGAAGATACGCAGTATTTT.